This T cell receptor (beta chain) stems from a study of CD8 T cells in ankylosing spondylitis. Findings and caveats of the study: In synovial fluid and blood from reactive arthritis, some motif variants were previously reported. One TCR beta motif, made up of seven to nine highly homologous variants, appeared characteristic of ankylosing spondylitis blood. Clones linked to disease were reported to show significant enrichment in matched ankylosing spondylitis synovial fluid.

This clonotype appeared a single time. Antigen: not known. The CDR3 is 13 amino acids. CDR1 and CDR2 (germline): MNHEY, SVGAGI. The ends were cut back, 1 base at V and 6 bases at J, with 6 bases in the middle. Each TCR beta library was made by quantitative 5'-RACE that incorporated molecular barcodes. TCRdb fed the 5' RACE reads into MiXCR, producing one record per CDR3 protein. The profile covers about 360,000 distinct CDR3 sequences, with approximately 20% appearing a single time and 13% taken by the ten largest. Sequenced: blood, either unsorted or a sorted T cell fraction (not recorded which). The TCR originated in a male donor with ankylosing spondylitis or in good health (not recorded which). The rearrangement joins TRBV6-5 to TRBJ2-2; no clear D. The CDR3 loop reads CASSYYRAGELFF. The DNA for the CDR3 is TGTGCCAGCAGTTACTATAGGGCCGGGGAGCTGTTTTTT.